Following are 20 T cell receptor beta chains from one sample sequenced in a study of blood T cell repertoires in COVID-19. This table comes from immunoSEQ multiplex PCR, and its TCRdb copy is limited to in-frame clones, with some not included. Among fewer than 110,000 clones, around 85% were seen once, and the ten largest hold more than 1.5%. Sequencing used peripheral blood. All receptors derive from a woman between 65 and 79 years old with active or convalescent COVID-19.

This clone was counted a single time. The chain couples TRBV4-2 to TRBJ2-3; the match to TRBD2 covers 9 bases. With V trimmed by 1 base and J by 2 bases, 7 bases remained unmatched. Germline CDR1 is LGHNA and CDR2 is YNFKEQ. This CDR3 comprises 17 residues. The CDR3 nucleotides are TGTGCCAGCAGCCAAGTTTCTAGCGGGGTTGCCACAGATACGCAGTATTTT. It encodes CASSQVSSGVATDTQYF.

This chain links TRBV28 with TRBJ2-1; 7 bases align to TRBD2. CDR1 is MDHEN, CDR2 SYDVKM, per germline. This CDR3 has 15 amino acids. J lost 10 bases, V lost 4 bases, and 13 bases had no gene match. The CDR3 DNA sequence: TGTGCCAGCAGTTCCGGGGGTGGACTAGGTCGAGAGCAGTTCTTC. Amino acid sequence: CASSSGGGLGREQFF.

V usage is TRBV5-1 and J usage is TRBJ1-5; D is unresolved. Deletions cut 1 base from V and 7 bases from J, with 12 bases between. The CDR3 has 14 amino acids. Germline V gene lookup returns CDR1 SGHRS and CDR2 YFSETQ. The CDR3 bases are TGCGCCAGCAGCTTGTATGAGGGTAGGCAGCCCCAGCATTTT. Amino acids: CASSLYEGRQPQHF.

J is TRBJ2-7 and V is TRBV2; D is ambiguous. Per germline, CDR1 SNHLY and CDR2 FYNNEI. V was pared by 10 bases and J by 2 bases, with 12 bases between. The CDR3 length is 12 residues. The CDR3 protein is CAIQVLPYEQYF. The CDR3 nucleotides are TGTGCCATCCAAGTACTACCCTACGAGCAGTACTTC.

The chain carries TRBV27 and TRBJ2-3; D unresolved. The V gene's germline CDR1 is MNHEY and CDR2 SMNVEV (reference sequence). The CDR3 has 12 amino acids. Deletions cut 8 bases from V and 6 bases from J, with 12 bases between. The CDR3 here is CASQNSGDTQYF. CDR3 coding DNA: TGTGCCAGCCAGAATTCCGGGGATACGCAGTATTTT.

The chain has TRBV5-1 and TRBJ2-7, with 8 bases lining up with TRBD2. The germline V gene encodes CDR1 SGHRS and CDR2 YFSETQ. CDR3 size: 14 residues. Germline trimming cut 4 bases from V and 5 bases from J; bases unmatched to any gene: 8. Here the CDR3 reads CASSRGGSQDEQYF. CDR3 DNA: TGCGCCAGCAGCCGCGGGGGGAGTCAGGACGAGCAGTACTTC.

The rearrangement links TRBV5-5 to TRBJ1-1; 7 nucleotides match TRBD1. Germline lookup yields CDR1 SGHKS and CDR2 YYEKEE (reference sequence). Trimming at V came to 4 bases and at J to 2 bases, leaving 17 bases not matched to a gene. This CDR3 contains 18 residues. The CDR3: CASSLPPGTATRNTEAFF. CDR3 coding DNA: TGTGCCAGCAGCCTCCCTCCCGGGACAGCGACCAGAAACACTGAAGCTTTCTTT.

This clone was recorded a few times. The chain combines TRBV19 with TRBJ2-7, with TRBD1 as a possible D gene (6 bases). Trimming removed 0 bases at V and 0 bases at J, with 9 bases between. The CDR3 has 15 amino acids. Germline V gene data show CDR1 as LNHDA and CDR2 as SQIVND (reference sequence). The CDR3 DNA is TGTGCCAGTAGTATAGAGAAGGGGGTCTCCTACGAGCAGTACTTC. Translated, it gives CASSIEKGVSYEQYF.

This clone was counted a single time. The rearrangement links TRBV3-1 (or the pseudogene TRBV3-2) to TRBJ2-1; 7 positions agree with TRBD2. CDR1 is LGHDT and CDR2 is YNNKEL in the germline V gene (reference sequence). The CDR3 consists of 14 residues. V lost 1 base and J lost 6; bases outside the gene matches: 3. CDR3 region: CASSQGGGINEQFF. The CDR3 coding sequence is TGTGCCAGCAGCCAAGGCGGGGGTATCAATGAGCAGTTCTTC.

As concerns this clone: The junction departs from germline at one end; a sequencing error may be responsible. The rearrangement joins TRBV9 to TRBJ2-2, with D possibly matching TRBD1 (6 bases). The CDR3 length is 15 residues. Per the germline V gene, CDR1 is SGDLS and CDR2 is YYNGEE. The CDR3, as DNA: TGTGCCAGCAGCGTAACAGGACAGAGCACCGGGGAGCTGGTTTTT. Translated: CASSVTGQSTGELVF.

The CDR3 DNA reads as TGTGCCAGCAGTGGCCCCGGAGGGGAAAATCAGCCCCAGCATTTT. Protein product: CASSGPGGENQPQHF. This sequence joins TRBV25-1 and TRBJ1-5; D is perhaps TRBD1 (5 bases). Trimming left V 4 bases short and J 4 bases short, with 14 bases between. The CDR3 runs to 15 residues. Germline CDR1 is MGHDK and CDR2 is SYGVNS.

The CDR3 loop is CASKGTGRNEAFF. The CDR3 nucleotides are TGTGCCAGCAAAGGGACAGGGCGAAATGAAGCTTTCTTT. The chain carries TRBV6-6 and TRBJ1-1; 9 bases map to TRBD1. The germline CDR1 and CDR2 sequences are MNHNY and SVGAGI (reference sequence). Trimming took 7 bases from V and 7 from J; bases not matched to a gene: 7. The CDR3 spans 13 residues.

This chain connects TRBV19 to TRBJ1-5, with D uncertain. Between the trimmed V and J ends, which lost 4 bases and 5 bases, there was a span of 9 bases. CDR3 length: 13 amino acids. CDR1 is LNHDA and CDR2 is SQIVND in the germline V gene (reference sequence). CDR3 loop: CASSTVLDQPQHF. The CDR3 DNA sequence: TGTGCCAGTAGTACGGTCCTCGATCAGCCCCAGCATTTT. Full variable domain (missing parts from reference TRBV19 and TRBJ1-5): DGGITQSPKYLFRKEGQNVTLSCEQNLNHDAMYWYRQDPGQGLRLIYYSQIVNDFQKGDIAEGYSVSREKKESFPLTVTSAQKNPTAFYLCASSTVLDQPQHFGDGTRLSIL.

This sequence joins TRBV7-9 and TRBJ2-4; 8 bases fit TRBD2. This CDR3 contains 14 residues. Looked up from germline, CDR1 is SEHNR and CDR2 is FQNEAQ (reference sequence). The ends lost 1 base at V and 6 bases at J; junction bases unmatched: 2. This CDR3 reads CASSLGAGGNIQYF. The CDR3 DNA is TGTGCCAGCAGCTTAGGGGCGGGGGGAAACATTCAGTACTTC.

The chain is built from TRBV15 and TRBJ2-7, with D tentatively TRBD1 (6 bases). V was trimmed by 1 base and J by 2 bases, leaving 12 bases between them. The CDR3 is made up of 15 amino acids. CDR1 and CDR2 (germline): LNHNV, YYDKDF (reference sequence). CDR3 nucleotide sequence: TGTGCCACCAGCAGAGCCGGGACACTGACCTACGAGCAGTACTTC. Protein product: CATSRAGTLTYEQYF.

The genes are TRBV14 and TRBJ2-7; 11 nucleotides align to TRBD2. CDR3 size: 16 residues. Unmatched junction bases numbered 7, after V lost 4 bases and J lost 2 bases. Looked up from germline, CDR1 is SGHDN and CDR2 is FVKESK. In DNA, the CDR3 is TGTGCCAGCAGCCCGATAGGGACTAGCGGAACCTACGAGCAGTACTTC. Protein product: CASSPIGTSGTYEQYF.

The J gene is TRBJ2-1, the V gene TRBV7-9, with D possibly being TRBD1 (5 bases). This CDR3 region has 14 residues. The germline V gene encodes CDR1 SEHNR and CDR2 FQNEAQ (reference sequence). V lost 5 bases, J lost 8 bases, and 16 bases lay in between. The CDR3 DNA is TGTGCCAGCAGCGAAGAAGGGGCCATCTATGAGCAGTTCTTC. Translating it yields CASSEEGAIYEQFF.

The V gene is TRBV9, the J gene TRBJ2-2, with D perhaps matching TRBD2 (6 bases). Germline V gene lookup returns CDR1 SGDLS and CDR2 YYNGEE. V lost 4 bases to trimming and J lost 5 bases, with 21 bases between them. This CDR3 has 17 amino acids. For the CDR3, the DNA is TGTGCCAGCAGCCCATTAGCCAGCACGCGGGGAACCGGGGAGCTGTTTTTT. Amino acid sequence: CASSPLASTRGTGELFF. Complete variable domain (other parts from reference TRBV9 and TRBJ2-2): DSGVTQTPKHLITATGQRVTLRCSPRSGDLSVYWYQQSLDQGLQFLIQYYNGEERAKGNILERFSAQQFPDLHSELNLSSLELGDSALYFCASSPLASTRGTGELFFGEGSRLTVL.

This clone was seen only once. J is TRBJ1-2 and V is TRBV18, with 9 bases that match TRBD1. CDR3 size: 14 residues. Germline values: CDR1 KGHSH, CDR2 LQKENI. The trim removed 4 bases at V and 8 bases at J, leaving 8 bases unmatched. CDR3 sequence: CASSLGTGLEGYTF. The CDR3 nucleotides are TGTGCCAGCTCACTTGGGACAGGGTTGGAAGGCTACACCTTC.

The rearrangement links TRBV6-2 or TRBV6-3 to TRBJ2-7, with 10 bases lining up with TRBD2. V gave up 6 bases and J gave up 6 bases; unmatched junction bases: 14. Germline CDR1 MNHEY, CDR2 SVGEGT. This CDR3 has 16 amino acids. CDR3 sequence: CASSQLSGRFPLEQYF. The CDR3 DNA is TGTGCCAGCAGCCAACTTAGCGGGAGGTTTCCCCTCGAGCAGTACTTC.